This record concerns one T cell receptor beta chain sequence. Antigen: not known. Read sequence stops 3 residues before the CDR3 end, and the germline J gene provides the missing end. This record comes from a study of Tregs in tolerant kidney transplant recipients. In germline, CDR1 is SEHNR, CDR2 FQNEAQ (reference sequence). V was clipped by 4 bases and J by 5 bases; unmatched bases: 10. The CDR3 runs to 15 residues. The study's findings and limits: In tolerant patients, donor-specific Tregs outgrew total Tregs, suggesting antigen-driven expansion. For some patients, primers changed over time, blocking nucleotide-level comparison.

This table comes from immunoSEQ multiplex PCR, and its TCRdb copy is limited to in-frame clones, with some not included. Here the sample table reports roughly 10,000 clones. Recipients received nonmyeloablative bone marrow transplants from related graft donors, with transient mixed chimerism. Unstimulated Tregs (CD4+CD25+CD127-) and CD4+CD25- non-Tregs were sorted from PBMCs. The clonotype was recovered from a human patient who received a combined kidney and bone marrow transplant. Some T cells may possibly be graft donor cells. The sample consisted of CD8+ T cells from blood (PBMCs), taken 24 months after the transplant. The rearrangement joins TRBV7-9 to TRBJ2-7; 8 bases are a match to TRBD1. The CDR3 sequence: CASSSPLQGADEQYF. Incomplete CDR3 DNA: TGTGCCAGCAGCTCTCCACTCCAGGGGGCGGACGAG.